Included here is one TCR beta chain sequence, with context. Its antigen is currently not known. The record has no base qualities; no much larger clone is one base away. Set within a cohort of healthcare workers in London, UK, this nested case-control study involved weekly PCR testing of nasopharyngeal swabs along with blood sampling. Healthcare workers were recruited during the week of the UK lockdown, between 23 and 31 March 2020, and followed weekly for up to about 15 weeks. These data belong to a study of early T cells in non-severe SARS-CoV-2 infection (dated by TCRdb to the early 2020s). In terms of the full investigation: TCR sequencing used bulk RNA from unsorted whole blood, so alpha and beta chains could not be paired.

Library method: 5' RACE. The sequencer listed for this sample is NextSeq 500. To correct for sequencing error and PCR bias, the TCR library protocol tagged individual cDNA molecules with unique molecular identifiers. Both TCR alpha and beta chains were sequenced, and tight co-correlation was observed between alpha and beta sequence abundances in each sample. The study's own analysis went as follows. Decombinator V4 was used to annotate TCR sequences for V gene, J gene and CDR3. Expanded TCRs were defined as changing significantly between any two time points under a Poisson model with p below 0.0001. TCR abundances were normalised to the total number of TCRs sequenced per sample and expressed as counts per million. A search of VDJdb, accessed on 1 November 2021, was run for TCRs annotated to CMV, EBV and SARS-CoV-2, with TCRs annotated for multiple antigens excluded. TCRdb reprocessing: public reads trimmed at Q25 with fastp, clones called with MiXCR, in-frame beta chains kept. Merged by CDR3 protein, the rows form single entries marked with the most common genes and DNA. TCRdb, not the authors, supplied the V and J calls. This sample lists roughly 75,000 distinct CDR3 sequences; around 12% were detected once. The ten largest clones add up to 3.4% of the sample.

General conclusions and limits of the study: VDJdb matching was skewed toward anti-spike CD8 responses, so virus-specific expansions were likely underestimated and private and CD4 specificities were missed.

Sample: whole blood. The sequence was obtained from an adult who was a healthcare worker with PCR-confirmed SARS-CoV-2 infection or an uninfected control (not recorded which).

The CDR3: CSGQAGETQYF. The DNA sequence is as follows: TGCAGCGGACAGGCGGGAGAGACCCAGTACTTC. This chain is built from TRBV29-1 and TRBJ2-5, and possibly TRBD1, on 6 matching bases. At the junction V is shortened by 7 bases and J by 4 bases, with 10 bases in between. The CDR3 holds 11 amino acids from the cysteine to the phenylalanine. Only the CDR3 portion is preserved as DNA: 33 bases, with reading frame beginning at the first base. Reading the germline V gene gives CDR1 SQVTM and CDR2 ANQGSEA.